Listed here are 30 T cell receptor beta chains from one sample, sequenced in a study of blood T cells in healthy people across ages. A second PCR of 7 to 11 cycles used a sample-barcoded 5' primer and a J-beta primer mix. A single record per CDR3 protein comes from TCRdb applying MiXCR to the 5' RACE reads. The table shows about a million distinct CDR3 sequences, with just over 50% occurring only once. Sequencing was done on a sample of blood. These receptors were collected from an older woman in good health.

This clonotype was detected only a few times. The chain recombines TRBV20-1 with TRBJ2-5, with D tentatively TRBD2 (5 bases). The V gene lost 7 bases and the J gene lost 2 bases, with 20 bases spanning the gap. The CDR3 is 15 residues long. Germline loops: CDR1 DFQATT, CDR2 SNEGSKA (reference sequence). The DNA of the CDR3 is TGCAGTGTAACCTCCTTGGGAGCAGTTCAAGAGACCCAGTACTTC. Protein: CSVTSLGAVQETQYF.

The chain employs TRBV12-3 or TRBV12-4 and TRBJ2-3; 9 nucleotides line up with TRBD2. This CDR3 spans 17 amino acids. J lost 2 bases, V lost 6 bases, and 12 bases had no gene match. The CDR3 DNA reads as TGTGCCAGCAGACCCGGGGGTAGCGGGAGCCCCACAGATACGCAGTATTTT. Translated: CASRPGGSGSPTDTQYF.

The chain joins TRBV2 to TRBJ2-5; 9 bases line up with TRBD1. CDR1 is SNHLY and CDR2 is FYNNEI in the germline V gene. With V trimmed by 5 bases and J by 2 bases, 12 bases remained unmatched. The CDR3 runs 17 residues. The CDR3, as DNA: TGTGCCAGCAGTACTAACCGGGGACAGGGAAGGCAAGAGACCCAGTACTTC. Its translation: CASSTNRGQGRQETQYF.

This clonotype was seen a few times. This sequence joins TRBV6-5 and TRBJ1-5, with D possibly matching TRBD1 (6 bases). This CDR3 is 15 amino acids long. Germline V gene sequence: CDR1 MNHEY, CDR2 SVGAGI. Trimming stripped 6 bases from V and 2 bases from J, with 14 bases between. The CDR3 spells CASRSRGTGNQPQHF. The DNA of the CDR3 is TGTGCCAGCAGAAGCAGGGGTACGGGCAATCAGCCCCAGCATTTT.

The chain couples TRBV20-1 to TRBJ2-7; maybe TRBD1 (5 bases). Trimming removed 5 bases at V and 2 bases at J, with 13 bases between. From germline, CDR1 is DFQATT and CDR2 SNEGSKA (reference sequence). The CDR3 contains 13 residues. CDR3 in amino acids: CSALEQVAYEQYF. CDR3 bases: TGCAGTGCTCTCGAACAGGTGGCCTACGAGCAGTACTTC.

The chain combines TRBV29-1 with TRBJ2-7; 7 bases align to TRBD1. The CDR3 is 14 amino acids. Germline CDR1 reads SQVTM; CDR2 reads ANQGSEA. After removal of 8 bases from V and 2 bases from J, the junction contained 12 bases not matched to a gene. The CDR3 sequence is CSTRGSGTTYEQYF. The CDR3 nucleotides are TGCAGCACCAGGGGGTCAGGGACGACCTACGAGCAGTACTTC.

A remark on this clonotype: The junction departs from the called germline gene at one end, perhaps through a read error. The rearrangement links TRBV5-1 to TRBJ2-5; 8 bases line up with TRBD1. Germline-derived CDR1 and CDR2 are SGHRS and YFSETQ. The CDR3 length is 14 residues. CDR3 nucleotide sequence: TGCGCCAGCAGCTCGGGACAGGTCCAAGAGGCCCAGTACTTC. Its translation is CASSSGQVQEAQYF.

A few counts support this clonotype. The chain is built from TRBV12-3 or TRBV12-4 and TRBJ2-1; 13 positions agree with TRBD2. J gave up 8 bases and V 5 bases, and 3 bases lay outside the gene matches. This CDR3 is built from 14 residues. CDR3 nucleotide sequence: TGTGCCAGCAGTAGACTAGCGGGAGGCTATGAGCAGTTCTTC. This sequence encodes CASSRLAGGYEQFF.

This clonotype has more than one count but fewer than ten. The chain has TRBV20-1 and TRBJ2-5, with D possibly called TRBD1 or TRBD2 (5 bases each). Looked up from germline, CDR1 is DFQATT and CDR2 is SNEGSKA (reference sequence). V lost 1 base and J 4 bases, leaving 10 bases between the germline ends. The CDR3 is 13 amino acids. CDR3 DNA sequence: TGCAGTGCTAGAGGAAGGGACGGAGAGACCCAGTACTTC. Protein sequence: CSARGRDGETQYF.

The sample holds one count of this clonotype. The chain has TRBV15 and TRBJ2-7, with 9 bases that match TRBD2. Germline V lookup: CDR1 LNHNV, CDR2 YYDKDF (reference sequence). The CDR3 spans 15 residues. V lost 3 bases, J lost 5 bases, and 8 bases stayed unmatched. In DNA form, the CDR3 reads TGTGCCACCAGCAGGGGGTCTAGCGGGACCAACGAGCAGTACTTC. Translation: CATSRGSSGTNEQYF.

This clonotype came up once. Possible read error: a much larger clone is one base away. The genes are TRBV9 and TRBJ2-2; D not certain. The CDR3 is 16 residues long. Germline CDR1 and CDR2: SGDLS and YYNGEE. Between the trimmed V and J ends, which lost 4 bases and 1 base, there was a span of 14 bases. CDR3 sequence reads: CASSLDINLNTGELFF. CDR3 nucleotides: TGTGCCAGCAGCCTAGACATAAACCTGAACACCGGGGAGCTGTTTTTT.

The chain is built from TRBV7-3 and TRBJ2-1; maybe TRBD1 (5 bases). Germline V gene sequence: CDR1 SGHTA, CDR2 FQGTGA. V was pared by 5 bases and J by 4 bases, with 9 bases between. The CDR3 spans 13 residues. CDR3 sequence: CASSQAGYNEQFF. The CDR3 DNA is TGTGCCAGCAGCCAAGCAGGGTACAATGAGCAGTTCTTC.

CDR3 in DNA: TGTGCCAGCAGTTTACTCTCTCAAGGGGGCAATGAGCAGTTCTTC. The encoded protein is CASSLLSQGGNEQFF. J is TRBJ2-1 and V is TRBV28; D perhaps matches TRBD1 (6 bases). The germline CDR1 and CDR2 sequences are MDHEN and SYDVKM. The CDR3 consists of 15 residues. Trimming removed 2 bases at V and 6 bases at J, with 14 bases between.

This clonotype was seen a handful of times. This chain connects TRBV18 to TRBJ1-2; D is possibly TRBD1 (5 bases). Germline V gene data show CDR1 as KGHSH and CDR2 as LQKENI. V was clipped by 2 bases and J by 4 bases, with 14 bases between them. This CDR3 is built from 15 residues. The CDR3 region has the DNA TGTGCCAGCTCACCAGCCGGGCAGGGACCCTATGGCTACACCTTC. Translation: CASSPAGQGPYGYTF.

This clonotype was observed a handful of times. The rearrangement uses TRBV3-1 and TRBJ2-7, with 9 bases that match TRBD1. Germline V gene data show CDR1 as LGHDT and CDR2 as YNNKEL (reference sequence). The CDR3 consists of 14 residues. V shed 4 bases and J 7 bases; nucleotides not matched to a gene: 8. The CDR3 loop is CASSPGTGYSEQYF. In DNA form, the CDR3 reads TGTGCCAGCAGCCCCGGGACAGGGTACAGTGAGCAGTACTTC.

The chain joins TRBV2 to TRBJ2-3; a weak D match, TRBD1 (5 bases). CDR1 and CDR2 from the germline V gene are SNHLY and FYNNEI. V shed 10 bases and J shed 3 bases, with 8 bases lying between them. This CDR3 region has 11 residues. The CDR3 DNA is TGTGCCATTACAGGAACAGATACGCAGTATTTT. It yields the protein CAITGTDTQYF.

A few counts support this clonotype. The gene calls are TRBV27 and TRBJ1-1; 9 bases line up with TRBD1. The CDR3 loop spans 13 amino acids. V lost 7 bases to trimming and J lost 5 bases; unmatched junction nucleotides: 5. Germline V lookup: CDR1 MNHEY, CDR2 SMNVEV (reference sequence). This CDR3 reads CASNNRGLTEAFF. Written as DNA, the CDR3 is TGTGCCAGCAACAACAGGGGGCTAACTGAAGCTTTCTTT.

V is TRBV3-1 and J is TRBJ2-5, with D possibly matching TRBD2 (7 bases). Near its end, the DNA agrees better with TRBJ2-7, so the J call may be wrong. CDR3 length equals 16 residues. Germline CDR1 LGHDT, CDR2 YNNKEL (reference sequence). CDR3 residues: CASSSRGGRASYEQYF. CDR3 DNA: TGTGCCAGCAGCTCGAGGGGGGGCAGGGCTTCCTACGAGCAGTACTTC.

The chain is built from TRBV7-9 and TRBJ1-4; D is perhaps TRBD1 (5 bases). Trimming shortened V by 7 bases and J by 4 bases, and 16 bases separated the two germline ends. Germline-derived CDR1 and CDR2 are SEHNR and FQNEAQ (reference sequence). The CDR3 is 15 residues long. CDR3 bases: TGTGCCAGCACCGCCTCCCGGGGCCTTAATGAAAAACTGTTTTTT. This encodes CASTASRGLNEKLFF.

This clonotype was observed a handful of times. The chain joins TRBV20-1 to TRBJ2-4, with TRBD1 as a possible D gene (6 bases). V lost 5 bases, J lost 4 bases, and 15 bases lay in between. CDR1 DFQATT and CDR2 SNEGSKA come from the germline V gene (reference sequence). CDR3 length: 14 residues. CDR3 nucleotide sequence: TGCAGTGCTGGGGGCCCCCAGGGGAAAAACATTCAGTACTTC. Translated, it gives CSAGGPQGKNIQYF.

V usage is TRBV27 and J usage is TRBJ2-7, with 9 positions matching TRBD2. Germline CDR1 MNHEY, CDR2 SMNVEV (reference sequence). The CDR3 is made up of 14 amino acids. With V trimmed by 5 bases and J by 3 bases, 5 bases remained unmatched. The CDR3 DNA follows: TGTGCCAGCAGTGTCGGACTAGCGAACTACGAGCAGTACTTC. This encodes CASSVGLANYEQYF.

This clonotype was detected a few times. This sequence joins TRBV10-3 and TRBJ2-5; a weak D match, TRBD1 (6 bases). Trimming pared 8 bases from V and 1 base from J, leaving 17 bases between. The length of the CDR3 is 15 residues. Looked up from germline, CDR1 is ENHRY and CDR2 is SYGVKD. CDR3 protein: CAIASLQGLQETQYF. CDR3 sequence (DNA): TGTGCCATCGCCTCTCTCCAGGGGCTCCAAGAGACCCAGTACTTC.

This clonotype was detected a few times. The chain uses TRBV4-2 and TRBJ2-3; 10 nucleotides line up with TRBD2. Looked up from germline, CDR1 is LGHNA and CDR2 is YNFKEQ. The CDR3 totals 17 residues. The ends lost 1 base at V and 2 bases at J; junction bases unmatched: 6. The CDR3 spells CASSQVGLAEATDTQYF. CDR3 sequence (DNA): TGTGCCAGCAGCCAAGTCGGACTAGCGGAGGCCACAGATACGCAGTATTTT.

In this sample, this clonotype turned up a few times. CDR3 residues: CASSYWTSDSYEQYF. DNA of the CDR3: TGTGCCAGCAGCTATTGGACTAGCGACTCCTACGAGCAGTACTTC. This rearrangement joins TRBV5-5 to TRBJ2-7, with 9 nucleotides matching TRBD2. This CDR3 region has 15 residues. V was clipped by 3 bases and J by 0 bases; unmatched bases: 4. Per germline, CDR1 SGHKS and CDR2 YYEKEE (reference sequence). The whole variable domain, filled in from reference TRBV5-5 and TRBJ2-7, reads DAGVTQSPTHLIKTRGQQVTLRCSPISGHKSVSWYQQVLGQGPQFIFQYYEKEERGRGNFPDRFSARQFPNYSSELNVNALLLGDSALYLCASSYWTSDSYEQYFGPGTRLTVT.

The chain combines TRBV20-1 with TRBJ2-4; D tentatively fits TRBD1 or TRBD2 (5 bases each). The end of the DNA is better explained by TRBJ2-7, so the J call may be wrong. The CDR3 consists of 15 residues. Germline CDR1 reads DFQATT; CDR2 reads SNEGSKA (reference sequence). The CDR3 DNA reads TGCAGTGGGGGACCAAATTCGCTCCGGGGCGACGAGCAGTACTTC. Protein product: CSGGPNSLRGDEQYF.

The genes are TRBV20-1 and TRBJ2-1; D might be TRBD2 (5 bases). CDR3 length: 13 residues. CDR1 is DFQATT, CDR2 SNEGSKA, per germline (reference sequence). V lost 4 bases to trimming and J lost 6 bases, with 13 bases between them. The CDR3 coding sequence is TGCAGTGCTATGACGGGAATCGTCAATGAGCAGTTCTTC. It specifies CSAMTGIVNEQFF.

In its sample, this clonotype was seen a few times. This chain joins TRBV5-8 and TRBJ2-7; 7 nucleotides agree with TRBD1. Germline V gene lookup returns CDR1 SGHTS and CDR2 YDEGEE. Losses at the gene ends were 6 bases for V and 4 bases for J; bases not matched to a gene: 7. The length of the CDR3 is 13 residues. CDR3 amino acids: CASTWDRKYEQYF. The CDR3, as DNA: TGTGCCAGCACCTGGGACAGAAAGTACGAGCAGTACTTC. Combining the CDR3 with reference TRBV5-8 and TRBJ2-7 gives the whole variable domain EAGVTQSPTHLIKTRGQQATLRCSPISGHTSVYWYQQALGLGLQFLLWYDEGEERNRGNFPPRFSGRQFPNYSSELNVNALELEDSALYLCASTWDRKYEQYFGPGTRLTVT.

This clonotype occurred a few times. The chain is built from TRBV27 and TRBJ2-7, with D possibly called TRBD1 or TRBD2 (5 bases each). The V gene lost 9 bases and the J gene lost 2 bases, with 20 bases spanning the gap. This CDR3 has 15 amino acids. The germline V gene has CDR1 MNHEY and CDR2 SMNVEV (reference sequence). CDR3 region: CARGVVEASPYEQYF. The DNA for the CDR3 is TGTGCCAGGGGGGTGGTTGAGGCTAGCCCCTACGAGCAGTACTTC.

The chain combines TRBV10-3 with TRBJ2-1; D is uncertain. CDR1 and CDR2 from the germline V gene are ENHRY and SYGVKD. V was shortened by 7 bases and J by 0 bases, with 10 bases between the two germline ends. The CDR3 totals 14 residues. DNA of the CDR3: TGTGCCATCACCGACTCCACCTCCTACAATGAGCAGTTCTTC. It yields the protein CAITDSTSYNEQFF.

The J gene is TRBJ2-7, the V gene TRBV20-1; D might be TRBD2 (5 bases). V lost 6 bases to trimming and J lost 0 bases, with 9 bases between them. Germline V gene data show CDR1 as DFQATT and CDR2 as SNEGSKA (reference sequence). CDR3 length equals 12 residues. CDR3 in amino acids: CSAQRSSYEQYF. The CDR3 DNA is TGCAGTGCACAGCGGAGCTCCTACGAGCAGTACTTC.